This T cell receptor beta chain was identified in a study of blood T cell repertoires in COVID-19. As for the study in general: From T cells, B-cell-depleted T cells, or PBMCs came the material, which was cDNA or gDNA.

Per germline, CDR1 SGHTA and CDR2 FQGNSA. V lost 2 bases, J lost 2 bases, and 10 bases lay in between. This CDR3 is built from 15 residues. The cohort comprised adults aged about 18 to 90 years residing in approximately 25 US areas. Donors in Cohort 3 counted as recovered after two negative PCRs, clearance, or symptom resolution. In the original processing: It was from reference gene primer amplification that nucleated cell counts were estimated. The table came from immunoSEQ multiplex PCR; TCRdb's copy has only in-frame clones and leaves some out. V and J calls plus clone size are reproduced from that table; the DNA served to infer D and trimming. The sample has about 130,000 clones; around 85% are singletons.

The sequence came from a man aged 45-60 years who had recovered from COVID-19. The sequencing input was PBMCs or T cells enriched from blood (not recorded which). The chain uses TRBV7-2 and TRBJ2-1; possibly TRBD1 for D (6 bases). The CDR3 nucleotides read TGTGCCAGCAGCTTACAGGGGCCACCCTACAATGAGCAGTTCTTC. Its protein is CASSLQGPPYNEQFF.